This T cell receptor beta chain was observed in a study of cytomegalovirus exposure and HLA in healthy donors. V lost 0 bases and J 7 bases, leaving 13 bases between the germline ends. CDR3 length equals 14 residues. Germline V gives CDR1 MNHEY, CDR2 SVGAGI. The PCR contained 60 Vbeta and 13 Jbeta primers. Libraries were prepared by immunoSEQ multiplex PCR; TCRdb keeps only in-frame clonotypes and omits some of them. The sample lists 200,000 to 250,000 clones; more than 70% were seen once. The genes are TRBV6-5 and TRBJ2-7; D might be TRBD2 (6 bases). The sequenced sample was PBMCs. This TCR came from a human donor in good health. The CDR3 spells CASSYSGGSDEQYF. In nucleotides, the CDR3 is TGTGCCAGCAGTTACTCCGGGGGTTCGGATGAGCAGTACTTC.